This TCR beta chain was captured in a study of blood T cells in healthy people across ages. With a J-beta primer mix and a sample-barcoded 5' primer, a second PCR ran 7 to 11 cycles. MiXCR, applied by TCRdb to the 5' RACE reads, yields one record per CDR3 protein. Found here are 500,000 to 550,000 distinct CDR3 sequences, approximately 25% of them singletons; the top ten hold just under 9%. J gave up 4 bases and V 1 base, and 9 bases lay outside the gene matches. This CDR3 contains 15 residues. Germline CDR1 and CDR2: DFQATT and SNEGSKA (reference sequence). These data were likewise used in another study, on T cells of mothers and their children. As reported in that work: Each child contributed around 3 million TCR beta CDR3 reads, while each mother contributed over 8 million.

Sequencing input: blood. V usage is TRBV20-1 and J usage is TRBJ2-7; TRBD2 aligns across 8 bases. The source of this sequence is a boy aged 10-17 years in good health. DNA of the CDR3: TGCAGTGCTAGAGCCAGCGGGAGTAGTTTGTACGAGCAGTACTTC. As protein: CSARASGSSLYEQYF.